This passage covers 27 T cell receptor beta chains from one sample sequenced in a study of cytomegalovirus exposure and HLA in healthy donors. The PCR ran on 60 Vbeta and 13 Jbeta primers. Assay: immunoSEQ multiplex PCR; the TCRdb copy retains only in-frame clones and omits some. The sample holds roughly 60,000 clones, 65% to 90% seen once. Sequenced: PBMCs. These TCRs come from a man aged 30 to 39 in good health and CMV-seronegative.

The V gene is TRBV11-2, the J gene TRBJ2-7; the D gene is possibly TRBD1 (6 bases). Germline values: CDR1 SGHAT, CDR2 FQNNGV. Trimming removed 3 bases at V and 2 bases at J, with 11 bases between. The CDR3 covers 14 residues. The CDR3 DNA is TGTGCCAGCAGCTTTTCAGGGGCTACCTACGAGCAGTACTTC. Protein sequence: CASSFSGATYEQYF.

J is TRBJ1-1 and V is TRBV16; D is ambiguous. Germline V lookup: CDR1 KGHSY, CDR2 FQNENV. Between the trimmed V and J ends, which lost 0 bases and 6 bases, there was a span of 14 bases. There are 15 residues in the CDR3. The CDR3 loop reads CASSQSITVWAEAFF. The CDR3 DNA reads TGTGCCAGCAGCCAATCGATTACAGTCTGGGCTGAAGCTTTCTTT.

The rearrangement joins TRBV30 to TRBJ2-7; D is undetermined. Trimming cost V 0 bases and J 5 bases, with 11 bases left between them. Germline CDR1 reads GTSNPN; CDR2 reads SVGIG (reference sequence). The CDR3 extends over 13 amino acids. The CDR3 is CAWSVPHKNEQYF. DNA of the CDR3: TGTGCCTGGAGTGTACCCCACAAAAACGAGCAGTACTTC.

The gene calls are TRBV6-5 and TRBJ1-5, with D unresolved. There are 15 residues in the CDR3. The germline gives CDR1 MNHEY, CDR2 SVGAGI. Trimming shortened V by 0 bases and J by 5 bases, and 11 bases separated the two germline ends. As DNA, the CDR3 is TGTGCCAGCAGTTACTCGCTGACTTCTGATCAGCCCCAGCATTTT. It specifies CASSYSLTSDQPQHF.

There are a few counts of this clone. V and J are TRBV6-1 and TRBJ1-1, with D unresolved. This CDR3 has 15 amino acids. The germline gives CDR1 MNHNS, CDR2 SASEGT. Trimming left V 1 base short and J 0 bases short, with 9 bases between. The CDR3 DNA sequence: TGTGCCAGCAGTGAAGGGGGAGAGATGAACACTGAAGCTTTCTTT. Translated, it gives CASSEGGEMNTEAFF.

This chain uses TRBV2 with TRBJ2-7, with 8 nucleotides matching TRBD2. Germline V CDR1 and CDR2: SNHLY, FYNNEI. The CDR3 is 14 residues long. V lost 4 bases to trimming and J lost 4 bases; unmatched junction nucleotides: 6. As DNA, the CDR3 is TGTGCCAGCAGTGTGGGGACTAGGGGTTACGAGCAGTACTTC. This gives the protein CASSVGTRGYEQYF.

The CDR3 DNA is TGCAGCGTACTGACCAGACAGGACGGCCCGAACGAGCAGTACTTC. It encodes CSVLTRQDGPNEQYF. The rearrangement links TRBV29-1 to TRBJ2-7, with a weak D call TRBD1 (6 bases). V lost 6 bases and J lost 5, with 23 bases in between. Germline loops: CDR1 SQVTM, CDR2 ANQGSEA. This CDR3 comprises 15 residues.

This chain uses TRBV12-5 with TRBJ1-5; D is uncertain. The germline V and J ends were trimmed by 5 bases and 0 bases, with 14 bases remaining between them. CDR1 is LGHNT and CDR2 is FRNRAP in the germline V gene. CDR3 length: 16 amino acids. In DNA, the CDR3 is TGTGCTAGTGGTCTATTTCCGGGGTATAGCAATCAGCCCCAGCATTTT. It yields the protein CASGLFPGYSNQPQHF.

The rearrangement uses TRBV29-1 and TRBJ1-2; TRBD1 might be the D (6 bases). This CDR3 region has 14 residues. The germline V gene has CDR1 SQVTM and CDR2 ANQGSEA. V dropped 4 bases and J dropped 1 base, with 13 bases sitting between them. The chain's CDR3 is CSVARGSGNYGYTF. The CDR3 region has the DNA TGCAGCGTTGCCAGGGGCTCGGGTAACTATGGCTACACCTTC.

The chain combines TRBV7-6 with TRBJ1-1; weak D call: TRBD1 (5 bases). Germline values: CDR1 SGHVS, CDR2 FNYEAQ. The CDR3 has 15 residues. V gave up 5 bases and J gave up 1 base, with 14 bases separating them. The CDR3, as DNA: TGTGCCAGCAGCCCGGGGGGAGTAGGGAACACTGAAGCTTTCTTT. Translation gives CASSPGGVGNTEAFF.

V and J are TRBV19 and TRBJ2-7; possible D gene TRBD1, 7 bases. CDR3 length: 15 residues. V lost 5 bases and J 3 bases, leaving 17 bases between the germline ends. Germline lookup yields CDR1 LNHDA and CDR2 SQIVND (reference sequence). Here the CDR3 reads CASSYGGGGFYEQYF. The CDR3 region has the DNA TGTGCCAGTAGTTACGGTGGAGGGGGCTTCTACGAGCAGTACTTC.

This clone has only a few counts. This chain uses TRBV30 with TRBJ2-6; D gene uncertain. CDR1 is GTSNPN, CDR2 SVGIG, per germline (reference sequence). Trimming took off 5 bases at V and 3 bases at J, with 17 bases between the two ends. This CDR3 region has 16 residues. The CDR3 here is CAWGIEVIYGANVLTF. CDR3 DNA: TGTGCCTGGGGAATAGAGGTGATCTATGGGGCCAACGTCCTGACTTTC. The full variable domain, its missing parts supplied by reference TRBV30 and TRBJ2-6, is SQTIHQWPATLVQPVGSPLSLECTVEGTSNPNLYWYRQAAGRGLQLLFYSVGIGQISSEVPQNLSASRPQDRQFILSSKKLLLSDSGFYLCAWGIEVIYGANVLTFGAGSRLTVL.

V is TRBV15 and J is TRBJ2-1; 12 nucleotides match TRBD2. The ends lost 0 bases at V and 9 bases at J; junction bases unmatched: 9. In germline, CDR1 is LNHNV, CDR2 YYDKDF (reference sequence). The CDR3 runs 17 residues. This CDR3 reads CATSRDVGLAGGVEQFF. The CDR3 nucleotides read TGTGCCACCAGCAGAGATGTGGGGCTAGCGGGAGGGGTTGAGCAGTTCTTC.

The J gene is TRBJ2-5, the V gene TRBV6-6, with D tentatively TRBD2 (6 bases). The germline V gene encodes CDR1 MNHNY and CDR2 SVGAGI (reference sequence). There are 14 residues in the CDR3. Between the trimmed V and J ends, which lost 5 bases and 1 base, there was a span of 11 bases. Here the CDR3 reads CASSPLTSQETQYF. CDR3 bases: TGTGCCAGCAGTCCGTTGACTAGCCAAGAGACCCAGTACTTC.

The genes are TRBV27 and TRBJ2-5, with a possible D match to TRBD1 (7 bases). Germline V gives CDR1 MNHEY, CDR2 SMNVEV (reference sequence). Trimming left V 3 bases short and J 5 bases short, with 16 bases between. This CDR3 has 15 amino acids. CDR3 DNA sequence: TGTGCCAGCAGTTTCACGACAGGGAGGCTGGAGACCCAGTACTTC. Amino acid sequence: CASSFTTGRLETQYF.

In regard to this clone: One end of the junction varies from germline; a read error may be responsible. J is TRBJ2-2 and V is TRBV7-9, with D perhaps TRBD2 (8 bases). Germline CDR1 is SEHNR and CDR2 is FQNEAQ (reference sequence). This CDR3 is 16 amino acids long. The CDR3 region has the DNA TGTTCCAGCAGCCTCCGGGGGGGACAGAAAACCGGGGAGCTGTTTTTT. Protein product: CSSSLRGGQKTGELFF.

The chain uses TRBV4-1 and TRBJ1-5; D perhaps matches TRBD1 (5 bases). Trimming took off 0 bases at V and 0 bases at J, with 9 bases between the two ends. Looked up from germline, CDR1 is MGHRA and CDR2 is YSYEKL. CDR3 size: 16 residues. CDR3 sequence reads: CASSQDVGDSNQPQHF. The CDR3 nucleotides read TGCGCCAGCAGCCAAGATGTAGGGGATAGCAATCAGCCCCAGCATTTT.

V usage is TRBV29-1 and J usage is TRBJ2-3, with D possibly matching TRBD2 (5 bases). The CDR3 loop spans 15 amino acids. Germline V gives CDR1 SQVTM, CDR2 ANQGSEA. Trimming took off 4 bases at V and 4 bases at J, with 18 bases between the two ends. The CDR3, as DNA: TGCAGCGTTGCGCCGGGATCCCTTGCGGCAGATACGCAGTATTTT. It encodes CSVAPGSLAADTQYF.

In DNA, the CDR3 is TGCGCCAGCAGCCTACAGGGGGACCACACTGAAGCTTTCTTT. As protein: CASSLQGDHTEAFF. The rearrangement joins TRBV5-1 to TRBJ1-1; 8 bases match TRBD1. Per germline, CDR1 SGHRS and CDR2 YFSETQ. With 4 bases clipped from V and 3 bases from J, the junction kept 5 bases outside the gene matches. The CDR3 is made up of 14 amino acids.

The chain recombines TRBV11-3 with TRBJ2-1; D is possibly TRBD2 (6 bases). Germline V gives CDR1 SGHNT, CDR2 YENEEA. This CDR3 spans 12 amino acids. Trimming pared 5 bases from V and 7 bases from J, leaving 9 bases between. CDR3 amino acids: CASSGGGNEQFF. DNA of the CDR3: TGTGCCAGCAGCGGGGGAGGTAATGAGCAGTTCTTC.

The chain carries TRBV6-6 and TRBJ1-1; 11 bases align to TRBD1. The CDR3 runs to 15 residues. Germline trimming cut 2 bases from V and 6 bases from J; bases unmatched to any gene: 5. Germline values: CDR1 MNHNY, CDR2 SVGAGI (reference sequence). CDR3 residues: CASSYNADRGPEAFF. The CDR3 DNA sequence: TGTGCCAGCAGTTACAATGCGGACAGGGGGCCTGAAGCTTTCTTT.

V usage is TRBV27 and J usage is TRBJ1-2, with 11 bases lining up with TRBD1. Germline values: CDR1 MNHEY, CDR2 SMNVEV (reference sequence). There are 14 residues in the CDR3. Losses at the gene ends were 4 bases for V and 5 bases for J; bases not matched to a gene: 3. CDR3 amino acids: CASSWTGGIYGYTF. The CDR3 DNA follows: TGTGCCAGCAGTTGGACAGGGGGCATTTATGGCTACACCTTC.

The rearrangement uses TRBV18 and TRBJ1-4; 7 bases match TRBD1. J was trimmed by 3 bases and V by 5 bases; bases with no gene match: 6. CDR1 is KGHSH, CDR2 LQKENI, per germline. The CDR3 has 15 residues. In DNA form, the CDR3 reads TGTGCCAGCTCAGTCCGACAGGGACCTAATGAAAAACTGTTTTTT. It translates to CASSVRQGPNEKLFF.

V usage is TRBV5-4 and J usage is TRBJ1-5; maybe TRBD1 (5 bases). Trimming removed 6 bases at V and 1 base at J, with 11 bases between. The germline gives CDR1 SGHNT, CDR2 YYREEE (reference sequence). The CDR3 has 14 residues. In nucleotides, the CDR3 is TGTGCCAGCACTACTAAGGGGAGCAATCAGCCCCAGCATTTT. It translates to CASTTKGSNQPQHF.

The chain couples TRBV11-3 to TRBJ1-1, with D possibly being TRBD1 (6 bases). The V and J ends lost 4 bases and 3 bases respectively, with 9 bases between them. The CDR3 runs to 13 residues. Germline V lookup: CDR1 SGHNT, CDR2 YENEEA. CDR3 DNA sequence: TGTGCCAGCAGCTCCAGGGGAGACACTGAAGCTTTCTTT. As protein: CASSSRGDTEAFF. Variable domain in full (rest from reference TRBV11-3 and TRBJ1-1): EAGVVQSPRYKIIEKKQPVAFWCNPISGHNTLYWYLQNLGQGPELLIRYENEEAVDDSQLPKDRFSAERLKGVDSTLKIQPAELGDSAVYLCASSSRGDTEAFFGQGTRLTVV.

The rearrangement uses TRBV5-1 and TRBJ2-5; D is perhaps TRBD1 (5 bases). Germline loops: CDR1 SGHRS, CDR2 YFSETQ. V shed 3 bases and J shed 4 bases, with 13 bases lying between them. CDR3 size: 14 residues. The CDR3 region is CASSSQPGPETQYF. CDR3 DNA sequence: TGCGCCAGCAGCTCGCAACCAGGGCCAGAGACCCAGTACTTC.

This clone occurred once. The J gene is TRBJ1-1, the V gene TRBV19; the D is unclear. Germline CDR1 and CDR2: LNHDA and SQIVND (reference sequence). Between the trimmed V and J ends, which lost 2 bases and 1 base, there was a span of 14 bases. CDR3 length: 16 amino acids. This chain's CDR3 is CASSIPFGHPNTEAFF. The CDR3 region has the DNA TGTGCCAGTAGTATACCCTTTGGGCACCCGAACACTGAAGCTTTCTTT.